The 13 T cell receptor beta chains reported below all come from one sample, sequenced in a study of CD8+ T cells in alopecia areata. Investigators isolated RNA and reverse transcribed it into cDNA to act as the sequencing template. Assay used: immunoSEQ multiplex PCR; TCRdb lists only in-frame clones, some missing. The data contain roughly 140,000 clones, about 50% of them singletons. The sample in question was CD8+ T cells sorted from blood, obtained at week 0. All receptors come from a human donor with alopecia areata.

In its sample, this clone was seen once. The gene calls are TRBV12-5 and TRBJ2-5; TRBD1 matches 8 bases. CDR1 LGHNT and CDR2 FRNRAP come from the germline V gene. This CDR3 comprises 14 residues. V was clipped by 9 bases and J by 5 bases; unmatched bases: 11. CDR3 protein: CASSDRGPWETQYF. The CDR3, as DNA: TGTGCTAGCTCCGACAGGGGCCCTTGGGAGACCCAGTACTTC.

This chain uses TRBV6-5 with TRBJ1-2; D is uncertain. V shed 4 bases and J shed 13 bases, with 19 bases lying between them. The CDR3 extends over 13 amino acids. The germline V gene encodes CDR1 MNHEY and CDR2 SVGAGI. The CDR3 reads CASSSSFDRPSTF. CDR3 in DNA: TGTGCCAGCAGTTCGAGCTTCGACCGCCCAAGCACCTTC.

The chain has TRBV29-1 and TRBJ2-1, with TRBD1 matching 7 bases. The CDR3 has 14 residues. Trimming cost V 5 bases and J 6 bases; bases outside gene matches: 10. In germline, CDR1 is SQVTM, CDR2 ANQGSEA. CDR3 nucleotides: TGCAGCGTTTCCGGGACAGTAATTTCCAATGAGCAGTTCTTC. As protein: CSVSGTVISNEQFF.

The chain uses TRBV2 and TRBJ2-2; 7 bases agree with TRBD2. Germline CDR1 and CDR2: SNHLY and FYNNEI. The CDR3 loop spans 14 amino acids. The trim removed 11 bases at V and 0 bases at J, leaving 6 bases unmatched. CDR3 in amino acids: CAGGEPANTGELFF. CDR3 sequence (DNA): TGTGCCGGGGGGGAACCCGCGAACACCGGGGAGCTGTTTTTT.

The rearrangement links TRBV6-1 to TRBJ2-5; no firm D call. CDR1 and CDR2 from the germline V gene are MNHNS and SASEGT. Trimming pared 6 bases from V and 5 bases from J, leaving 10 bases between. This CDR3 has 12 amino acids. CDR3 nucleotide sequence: TGTGCCAGCAGAGAATCGACGGAGACCCAGTACTTC. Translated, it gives CASRESTETQYF.

Written as DNA, the CDR3 is TGTGCCAGCAGCTTCCCTACAGGTCCCGGGGAGCTGTTTTTT. Its translation is CASSFPTGPGELFF. This rearrangement joins TRBV11-2 to TRBJ2-2, with a tentative D call TRBD1 (5 bases). The CDR3 has 14 residues. The germline V gene has CDR1 SGHAT and CDR2 FQNNGV. With 3 bases removed from V and 6 bases from J, the gap between germline ends came to 11 bases.

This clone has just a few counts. The CDR3 nucleotides read TGTGCCAGCAGCCCCATAGACAGTTCCTCCTACGAGCAGTACTTC. It encodes CASSPIDSSSYEQYF. The chain couples TRBV13 to TRBJ2-7; perhaps TRBD1 as D (5 bases). From germline, CDR1 is PRHDT and CDR2 FYEKMQ (reference sequence). Trimming left V 5 bases short and J 0 bases short, with 14 bases between. The CDR3 is 15 amino acids.

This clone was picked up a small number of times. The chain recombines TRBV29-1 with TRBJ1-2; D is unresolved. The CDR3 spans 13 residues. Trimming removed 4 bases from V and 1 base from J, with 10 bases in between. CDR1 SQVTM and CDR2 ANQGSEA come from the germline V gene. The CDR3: CSVVQEDNYGYTF. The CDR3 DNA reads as TGCAGCGTTGTCCAAGAGGATAACTATGGCTACACCTTC.

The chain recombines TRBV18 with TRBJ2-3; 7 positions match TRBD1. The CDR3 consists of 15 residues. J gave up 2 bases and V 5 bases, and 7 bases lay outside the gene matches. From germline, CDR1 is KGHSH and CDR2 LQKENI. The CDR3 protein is CASSGGQDFTDTQYF. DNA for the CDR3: TGTGCCAGCTCAGGAGGACAGGACTTCACAGATACGCAGTATTTT. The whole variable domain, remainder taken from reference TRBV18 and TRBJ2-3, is NAGVMQNPRHLVRRRGQEARLRCSPMKGHSHVYWYRQLPEEGLKFMVYLQKENIIDESGMPKERFSAEFPKEGPSILRIQQVVRGDSAAYFCASSGGQDFTDTQYFGPGTRLTVL.

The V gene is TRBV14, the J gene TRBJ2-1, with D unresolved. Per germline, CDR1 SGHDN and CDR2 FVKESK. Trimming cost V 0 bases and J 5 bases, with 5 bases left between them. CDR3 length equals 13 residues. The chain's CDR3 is CASSQDLDNEQFF. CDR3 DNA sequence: TGTGCCAGCAGCCAAGACCTCGACAATGAGCAGTTCTTC.

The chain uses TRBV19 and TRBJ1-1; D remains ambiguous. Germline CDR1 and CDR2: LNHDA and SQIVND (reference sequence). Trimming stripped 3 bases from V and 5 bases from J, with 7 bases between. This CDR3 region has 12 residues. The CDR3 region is CASSIPGTEAFF. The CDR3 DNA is TGTGCCAGTAGTATCCCTGGGACTGAAGCTTTCTTT.

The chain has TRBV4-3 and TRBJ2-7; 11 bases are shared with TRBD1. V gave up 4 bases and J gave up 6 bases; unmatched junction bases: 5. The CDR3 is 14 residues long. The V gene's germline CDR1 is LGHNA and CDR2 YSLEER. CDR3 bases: TGCGCCAGCAGCCTAGGACAGGGGGCTGGCGAGCAGTACTTC. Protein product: CASSLGQGAGEQYF.

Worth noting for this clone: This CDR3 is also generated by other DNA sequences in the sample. The DNA for the CDR3 is TGCAGCGTTCGCGGGGGGGCCTACAATGAGCAGTTCTTC. Its protein product is CSVRGGAYNEQFF. This sequence joins TRBV29-1 and TRBJ2-1, with 9 positions matching TRBD2. CDR1 and CDR2 from the germline V gene are SQVTM and ANQGSEA. The V and J ends lost 5 bases and 2 bases, in that order; junction bases with no gene match: 1. This CDR3 has 13 amino acids.